This TCR beta chain comes out of a study of blood T cell repertoires in COVID-19. This clone was observed a single time. The germline gives CDR1 MNHEY, CDR2 SVGAGI. The CDR3 loop spans 15 amino acids. Losses at the gene ends were 4 bases for V and 7 bases for J; bases not matched to a gene: 12. Repertoires were generated with immunoSEQ multiplex PCR, while TCRdb's copy carries only in-frame clones and drops some. Here the sample spans about 100,000 clones, 65% to 85% being singletons. The chain has TRBV6-5 and TRBJ2-5; TRBD2 aligns across 7 bases. Sequenced: peripheral blood. The source is a man aged 65-85 years with active or convalescent COVID-19. The DNA of the CDR3 is TGTGCCAGCAGTTCCACGGCGGGGGTAACGGGGACCCAGTACTTC. Translated, it gives CASSSTAGVTGTQYF.